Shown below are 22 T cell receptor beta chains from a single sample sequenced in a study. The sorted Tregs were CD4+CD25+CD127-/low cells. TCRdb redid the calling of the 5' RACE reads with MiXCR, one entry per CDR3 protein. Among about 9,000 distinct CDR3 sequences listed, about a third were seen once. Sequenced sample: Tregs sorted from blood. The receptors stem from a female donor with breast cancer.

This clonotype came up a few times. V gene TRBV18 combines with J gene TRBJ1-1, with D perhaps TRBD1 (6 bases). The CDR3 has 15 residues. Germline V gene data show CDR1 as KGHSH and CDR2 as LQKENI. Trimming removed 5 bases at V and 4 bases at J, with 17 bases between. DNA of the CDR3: TGTGCCAGCTCAAGGGGGACGCTACTGGGCACTGAAGCTTTCTTT. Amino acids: CASSRGTLLGTEAFF.

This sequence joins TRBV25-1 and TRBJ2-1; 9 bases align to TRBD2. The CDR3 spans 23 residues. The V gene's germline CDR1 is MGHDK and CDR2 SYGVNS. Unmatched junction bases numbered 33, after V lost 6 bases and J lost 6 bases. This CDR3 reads CASRDNLNRKGELLAGRLNEQFF. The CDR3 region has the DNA TGTGCCAGCAGAGATAACCTGAACAGGAAGGGAGAATTGCTAGCGGGAAGACTCAATGAGCAGTTCTTC.

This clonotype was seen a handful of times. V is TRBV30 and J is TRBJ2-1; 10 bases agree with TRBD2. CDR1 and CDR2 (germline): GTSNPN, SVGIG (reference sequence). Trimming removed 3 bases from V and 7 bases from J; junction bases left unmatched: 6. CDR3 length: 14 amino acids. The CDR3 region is CAWRAGGRKNEQFF. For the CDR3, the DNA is TGTGCCTGGAGAGCGGGAGGGCGTAAGAATGAGCAGTTCTTC.

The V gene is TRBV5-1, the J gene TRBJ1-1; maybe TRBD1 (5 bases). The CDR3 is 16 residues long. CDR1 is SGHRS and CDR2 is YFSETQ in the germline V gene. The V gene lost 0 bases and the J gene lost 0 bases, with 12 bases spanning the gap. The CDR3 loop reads CASSLAGGVVNTEAFF. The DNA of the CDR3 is TGCGCCAGCAGCTTGGCGGGGGGAGTGGTGAACACTGAAGCTTTCTTT. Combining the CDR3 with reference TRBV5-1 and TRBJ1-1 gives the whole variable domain KAGVTQTPRYLIKTRGQQVTLSCSPISGHRSVSWYQQTPGQGLQFLFEYFSETQRNKGNFPGRFSGRQFSNSRSEMNVSTLELGDSALYLCASSLAGGVVNTEAFFGQGTRLTVV.

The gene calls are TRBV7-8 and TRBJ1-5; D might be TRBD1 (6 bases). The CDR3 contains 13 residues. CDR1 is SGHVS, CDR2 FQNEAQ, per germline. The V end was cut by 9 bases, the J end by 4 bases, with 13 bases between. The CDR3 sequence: CASSADRNQPQHF. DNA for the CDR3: TGTGCCAGTAGCGCGGACAGAAATCAGCCCCAGCATTTT.

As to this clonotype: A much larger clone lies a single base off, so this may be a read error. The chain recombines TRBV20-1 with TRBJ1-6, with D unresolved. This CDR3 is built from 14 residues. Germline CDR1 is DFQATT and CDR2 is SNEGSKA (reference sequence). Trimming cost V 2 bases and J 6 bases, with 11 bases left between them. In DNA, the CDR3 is TGCAGTGCTAGAAATCCCCAGAGTAATTCACCCCTCCACTTT. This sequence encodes CSARNPQSNSPLHF.

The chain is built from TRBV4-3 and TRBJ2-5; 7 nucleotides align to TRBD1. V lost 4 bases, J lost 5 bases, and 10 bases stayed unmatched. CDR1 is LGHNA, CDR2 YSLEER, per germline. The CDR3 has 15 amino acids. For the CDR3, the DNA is TGCGCCAGCAGCCCAAACCACAGGGGAATGGAGACCCAGTACTTC. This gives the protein CASSPNHRGMETQYF.

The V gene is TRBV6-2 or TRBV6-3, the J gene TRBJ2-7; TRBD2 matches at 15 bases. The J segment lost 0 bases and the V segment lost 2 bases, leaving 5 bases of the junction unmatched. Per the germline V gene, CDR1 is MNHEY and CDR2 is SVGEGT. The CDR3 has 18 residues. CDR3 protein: CASSYGLAGGDLSYEQYV. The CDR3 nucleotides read TGTGCCAGCAGTTACGGACTAGCGGGAGGGGACCTCTCCTACGAGCAGTACGTC.

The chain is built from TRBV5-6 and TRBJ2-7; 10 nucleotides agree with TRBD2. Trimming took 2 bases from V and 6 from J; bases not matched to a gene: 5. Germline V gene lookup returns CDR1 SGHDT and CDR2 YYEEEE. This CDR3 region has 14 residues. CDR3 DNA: TGTGCCAGCAGCTTTTCTCTAGCGGGAGTCGAGCAGTACGTC. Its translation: CASSFSLAGVEQYV.

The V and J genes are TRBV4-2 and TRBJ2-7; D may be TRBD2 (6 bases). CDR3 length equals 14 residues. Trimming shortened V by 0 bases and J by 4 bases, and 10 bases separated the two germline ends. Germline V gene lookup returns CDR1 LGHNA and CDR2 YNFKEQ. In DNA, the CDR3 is TGTGCCAGCAGCCAAGACCTAGGGACTTACGAGCAGTACTTC. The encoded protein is CASSQDLGTYEQYF.

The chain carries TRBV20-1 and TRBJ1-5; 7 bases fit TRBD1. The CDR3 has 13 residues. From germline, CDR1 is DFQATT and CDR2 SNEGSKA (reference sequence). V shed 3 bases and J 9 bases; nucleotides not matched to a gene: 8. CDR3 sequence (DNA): TGCAGTGCTAGCCAGGGGGTGTTGAGGCCCCAGCATTTT. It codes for CSASQGVLRPQHF.

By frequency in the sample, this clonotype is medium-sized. The CDR3 bases are TGCGCCAGCAGCTTGGGACAGGGAATCAGTTCACCCCTCCACTTT. Translation: CASSLGQGISSPLHF. The chain is built from TRBV5-1 and TRBJ1-6, with 7 bases fitting TRBD1. The germline V gene encodes CDR1 SGHRS and CDR2 YFSETQ. With 0 bases clipped from V and 9 bases from J, the junction kept 6 bases outside the gene matches. The CDR3 covers 15 residues. Complete variable domain (other parts from reference TRBV5-1 and TRBJ1-6): KAGVTQTPRYLIKTRGQQVTLSCSPISGHRSVSWYQQTPGQGLQFLFEYFSETQRNKGNFPGRFSGRQFSNSRSEMNVSTLELGDSALYLCASSLGQGISSPLHFGNGTRLTVT.

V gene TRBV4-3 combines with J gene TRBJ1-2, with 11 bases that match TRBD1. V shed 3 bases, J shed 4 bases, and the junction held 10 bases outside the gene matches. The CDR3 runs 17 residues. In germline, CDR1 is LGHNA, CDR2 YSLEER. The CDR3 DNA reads TGCGCCAGCAGCCACCTCGCCGAGGGACAGGGGGGCTATGGCTACACCTTC. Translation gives CASSHLAEGQGGYGYTF.

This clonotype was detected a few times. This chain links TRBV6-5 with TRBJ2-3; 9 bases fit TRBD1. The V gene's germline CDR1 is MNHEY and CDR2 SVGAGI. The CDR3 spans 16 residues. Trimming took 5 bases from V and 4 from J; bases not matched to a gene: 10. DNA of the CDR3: TGTGCCAGCAGTCGGAACCGGGACAGGGTCCCAGATACGCAGTATTTT. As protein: CASSRNRDRVPDTQYF.

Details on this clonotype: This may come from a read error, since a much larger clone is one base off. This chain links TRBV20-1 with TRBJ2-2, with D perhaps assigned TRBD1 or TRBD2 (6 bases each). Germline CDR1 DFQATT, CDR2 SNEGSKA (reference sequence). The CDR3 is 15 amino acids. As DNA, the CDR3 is TGCAGTGCTAGAGATGGCCGCGGGGACACCGGGGAGCCGTTTTTT. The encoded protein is CSARDGRGDTGEPFF.

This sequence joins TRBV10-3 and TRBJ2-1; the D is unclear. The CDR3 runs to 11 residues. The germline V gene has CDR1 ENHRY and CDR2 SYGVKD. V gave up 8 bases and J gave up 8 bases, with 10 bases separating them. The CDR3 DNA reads TGTGCCATCTCAAAGGGCCATGAGCAGTTCTTC. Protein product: CAISKGHEQFF.

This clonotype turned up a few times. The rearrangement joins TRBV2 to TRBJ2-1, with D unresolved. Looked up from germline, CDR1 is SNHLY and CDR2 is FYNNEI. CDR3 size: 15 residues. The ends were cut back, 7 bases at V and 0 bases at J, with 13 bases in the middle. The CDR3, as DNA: TGTGCCAGCATCTTCGATCGTGGCTCCTACAATGAGCAGTTCTTC. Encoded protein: CASIFDRGSYNEQFF.

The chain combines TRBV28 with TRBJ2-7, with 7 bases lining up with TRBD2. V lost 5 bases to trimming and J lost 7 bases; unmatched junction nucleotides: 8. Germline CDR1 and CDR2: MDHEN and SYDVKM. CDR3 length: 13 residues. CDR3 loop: CASSPGLAEEQYF. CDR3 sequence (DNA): TGTGCCAGCAGTCCGGGGCTAGCGGAAGAGCAGTACTTC.

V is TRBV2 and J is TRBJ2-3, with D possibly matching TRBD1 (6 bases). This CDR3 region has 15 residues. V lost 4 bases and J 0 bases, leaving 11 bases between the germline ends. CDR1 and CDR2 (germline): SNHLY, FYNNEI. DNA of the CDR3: TGTGCCAGCAGTGGTACAGGGCTGAGCACAGATACGCAGTATTTT. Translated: CASSGTGLSTDTQYF.

In DNA form, the CDR3 reads TGCAGTGCTAACCGAGTGGGGGGTTCGTCCTACGAGCAGTACTTC. Translation: CSANRVGGSSYEQYF. The chain uses TRBV20-1 and TRBJ2-7; tentatively, D is TRBD2 (6 bases). The germline gives CDR1 DFQATT, CDR2 SNEGSKA (reference sequence). V lost 4 bases and J lost 1, with 17 bases in between. The CDR3 totals 15 residues.

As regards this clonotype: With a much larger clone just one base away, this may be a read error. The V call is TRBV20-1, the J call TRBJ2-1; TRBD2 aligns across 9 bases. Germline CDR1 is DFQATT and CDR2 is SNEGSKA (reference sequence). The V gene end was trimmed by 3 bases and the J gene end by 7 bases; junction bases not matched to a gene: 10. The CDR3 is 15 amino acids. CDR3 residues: CSAREGGRVRNEQFF. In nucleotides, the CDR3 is TGCAGTGCTAGGGAGGGCGGGAGGGTTCGGAATGAGCAGTTCTTC.

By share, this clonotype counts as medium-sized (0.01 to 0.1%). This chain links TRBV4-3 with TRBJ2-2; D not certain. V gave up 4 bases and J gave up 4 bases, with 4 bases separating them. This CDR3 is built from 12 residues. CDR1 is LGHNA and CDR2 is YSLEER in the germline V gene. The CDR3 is CASSPTTGELFF. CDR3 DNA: TGCGCCAGCAGCCCGACCACCGGGGAGCTGTTTTTT.